The 4 T cell receptor beta chains presented below share a single source sample, sequenced in a study of cytomegalovirus exposure and HLA in healthy donors. Use of 60 Vbeta and 13 Jbeta primers characterized the PCR. TCRdb's copy holds only in-frame clones and misses some; the assay was immunoSEQ multiplex PCR. The sample contains about 150,000 clones, 75% of which appear only once. Input material: PBMCs. The source is a man younger than 45 in good health and CMV-seronegative.

The chain is built from TRBV27 and TRBJ1-6; D is unclear. In germline, CDR1 is MNHEY, CDR2 SMNVEV (reference sequence). The CDR3 contains 14 residues. V was clipped by 6 bases and J by 10 bases, with 16 bases between them. The DNA for the CDR3 is TGTGCCAGCAGGGACTGGGTAACGGGATCACCCCTCCACTTT. It yields the protein CASRDWVTGSPLHF.

The chain has TRBV5-1 and TRBJ2-7; D might be TRBD1 (5 bases). V was pared by 2 bases and J by 2 bases, with 5 bases between. CDR3 length: 12 residues. The germline V gene encodes CDR1 SGHRS and CDR2 YFSETQ. The CDR3 reads CASSLQAYEQYF. CDR3 in DNA: TGCGCCAGCAGCTTACAGGCCTACGAGCAGTACTTC.

The chain combines TRBV11-3 with TRBJ2-1; 8 bases align to TRBD2. Germline CDR1 reads SGHNT; CDR2 reads YENEEA. The CDR3 sequence is 16 residues long. With V trimmed by 1 base and J by 4 bases, 6 bases remained unmatched. CDR3 nucleotide sequence: TGTGCCAGCAGCTTAGGGGCTAGCGGGCAATACAATGAGCAGTTCTTC. Protein product: CASSLGASGQYNEQFF. The full variable domain, its missing parts supplied by reference TRBV11-3 and TRBJ2-1, is EAGVVQSPRYKIIEKKQPVAFWCNPISGHNTLYWYLQNLGQGPELLIRYENEEAVDDSQLPKDRFSAERLKGVDSTLKIQPAELGDSAVYLCASSLGASGQYNEQFFGPGTRLTVL.

V gene TRBV5-4 combines with J gene TRBJ1-3, with 9 bases lining up with TRBD1. Germline V gives CDR1 SGHNT, CDR2 YYREEE (reference sequence). The CDR3 loop spans 13 amino acids. J lost 3 bases, V lost 5 bases, and 0 bases had no gene match. CDR3 loop: CASRGQGGNTIYF. CDR3 coding DNA: TGTGCCAGCAGGGGACAGGGTGGAAACACCATATATTTT.